The sequence of this T cell receptor (beta chain) was determined in a study of T cells in Graves' hyperthyroidism and ophthalmopathy. In the case of this clonotype: Its antigen is as yet unknown. Possible read error: a much larger clone is one base away. The CDR3 does not close with the conserved phenylalanine or tryptophan, likely indicating a read error.

Germline V gene lookup returns CDR1 MNHNS and CDR2 SASEGT. The ends were cut back, 4 bases at V and 3 bases at J, with 16 bases in the middle. There are 15 residues in the CDR3. General observations from the study: Ophthalmopathy and stable hyperthyroidism were told apart by a 13 V-J model. Most clonotypes that expanded in the thyroid above 0.001 also showed up in blood.

Amplification of TCR beta CDR3 regions was performed using RNA transcripts as template. First-round RT-PCR targeting the TCR CDR3 was performed with the HTBI primer set. Via MiXCR, TCRdb re-called the multiplex PCR reads, giving one row per CDR3 protein. The sample holds 370,000 or so distinct CDR3 sequences; about 13% are singletons and the top ten take around 20%. Aged 18 to 65, the patients had hyperthyroidism that was newly diagnosed and had lasted under 2 months. Reasons for excluding patients were uncontrolled infection, other autoimmune disease, pregnancy or lactation. The TCR comes from a man aged 25 to 45 with Graves' hyperthyroidism that later progressed to Graves' ophthalmopathy. Sequenced material: blood. The chain has TRBV6-1 and TRBJ2-7, with a tentative D call TRBD1 (6 bases). CDR3 amino acids: CASSAFPGQNYEQYL. In DNA form, the CDR3 reads TGTGCCAGCAGTGCCTTCCCGGGACAAAACTACGAGCAGTACCTC.